This record looks at one TCR beta chain sequence and its context. This sample is part of a study of blood T cell repertoires in COVID-19. Study context: Samples came from the United States, Italy and Spain, spanning acute and convalescent COVID-19.

Everyone who took part was roughly 18 to 89 years old, and they came from 24 US areas. Participants reported their clinical history, and cohort assignment relied on those reports. In germline, CDR1 is MNHEY, CDR2 SVGAGI. CDR3 size: 14 residues. V lost 5 bases, J lost 6 bases, and 17 bases lay in between. In the original analysis: Researchers report that nucleated cell counts were estimated from reference gene primer amplification. Profiling relied on immunoSEQ multiplex PCR, and the TCRdb table lists in-frame clones only, not all of them. V, J and clone size are taken as reported in that table, and D and trimming were inferred from the DNA itself. The table includes 200,000 to 300,000 clones, about 83% detected once.

Sequencing was done on a sample of PBMCs or T cells enriched from blood (not recorded which). V and J are TRBV6-5 and TRBJ2-7; TRBD1 might be the D (5 bases). The receptor's source is a woman aged 40 to 50 who had been exposed to COVID-19. Here the CDR3 DNA reads TGTGCCAGCAGTACCACGCAGGGTGAATCCGAGCAGTACTTC. Protein sequence: CASSTTQGESEQYF.